The following is a TCR beta chain sequence with its context. There are many counts of this clonotype. No antigen is known for it. There are no base qualities to consult, and no much larger clone falls within one base. Germline trimming: 0 bases from V, 7 bases from J; junction bases outside gene matches: 5. The CDR3, from cysteine to phenylalanine, totals 15 residues. Here the CDR3 DNA is all that survives: 45 bases in frame from base 1. The germline V gene specifies LGHNA as CDR1 and YNFKEQ as CDR2. The sample originates from a study of glioma-infiltrating T cells (dated by TCRdb to about 2016). About the study as a whole: Glioma tissue, non-neoplastic brain tissue and matched peripheral blood mononuclear cells were used as sources from which TCR alpha- and beta-chain repertoires were sequenced. Each tissue-infiltrating repertoire was compared with the same patient's peripheral blood repertoire to measure divergence between tissue and blood T-cell populations. The paired cohort comprised three low-grade glioma patients, 8 or 9 primary glioblastoma patients and three non-glioma patients contributing non-neoplastic brain tissue.

Overall study outcomes, separate from this receptor: Very few CDR3 sequences were shared between tissue and blood, attributed to high CDR3 diversity and limited sampling. VJ-independent divergence between tissue and blood was below expectation in non-neoplastic patients but above expectation in all gliomas, especially low-grade gliomas. The group comparisons were based on small numbers of patients: three non-neoplastic, three low-grade glioma and several glioblastoma patients.

The iRepertoire nested amplicon-rescue multiplex PCR (arm-PCR) platform was used to amplify TCR alpha and beta CDR3 regions from RNA. One-step reverse transcription and amplification used about 100-400 ng of tissue mRNA or PBMC total RNA as input. After bead purification, a secondary multiplex PCR added Illumina adapters, and libraries were gel-purified between 200 and 400 bp. Libraries carried internal 6-nucleotide barcodes used for demultiplexing. Sequencing of libraries was performed on an Illumina MiSeq with 2x220 or 2x250 nucleotide paired-end reads. The original methods were these. Paired reads were merged with FLASH 1.2.11 and aligned to the GRCh37 human genome with BWA-MEM before extracting TRA and TRB reads. An IMGT-derived reference of cassette sequences and CDR3 motifs, with pseudogenes included, was used for V and J assignment. Three-frame translation of reads was performed, and productive CDR3s were defined as those with a C...FGXG motif and no stop codons. Unique combinations of V-J cassette pair and CDR3 amino acid sequence were defined as clonotypes. Filtering of reads was based on Hamming distance, with the threshold set by the sequence error rate of each sample in mapped regions. TCRdb applied fastp at Q25 and MiXCR to the public reads, then kept only in-frame beta chains. Each entry merges the rows of one CDR3 protein and shows their most common DNA and genes. Here the V and J calls rest on TCRdb's processing, not on the authors' analysis. The sample yields about 93,000 distinct CDR3 sequences; roughly 40% were counted once. The top ten clonotypes cover around two fifths of the sample.

The chain uses TRBV4-2 and TRBJ2-7, with TRBD2 matching 11 junction bases. This TCR was sampled from a human donor with low-grade glioma or glioblastoma, undergoing nonglioma brain surgery, or in good health (not recorded which). Sequencing was performed on glioma tissue, nonneoplastic brain tissue, or PBMCs (not recorded which). The CDR3 loop reads CASSQETSGSFEQYF. The base sequence is TGTGCCAGCAGCCAAGAAACTAGCGGGAGTTTTGAGCAGTACTTC.